The subject of this entry is one T cell receptor (beta chain). These data come from a study of blood T cell repertoires in COVID-19. On the study more broadly: In each case, the material was cDNA or gDNA derived from T cells, B-cell-depleted T cells, or PBMCs.

Germline values: CDR1 SQVTM, CDR2 ANQGSEA. Trimming stripped 4 bases from V and 1 base from J, with 4 bases between. The CDR3 has 11 amino acids. Clones were sequenced by immunoSEQ multiplex PCR, and TCRdb holds only the in-frame ones, with some missing. Counted here are approximately 180,000 clones, around 73% occurring once; the ten biggest clones make up roughly a sixth. Cohort allocation depended upon clinical history that participants reported. The sample taken for sequencing was PBMCs or T cells enriched from blood (not recorded which). This receptor was identified in a woman aged 45-65 years who had recovered from COVID-19. The chain is built from TRBV29-1 and TRBJ1-1; no firm D call. CDR3 protein: CSVVANTEAFF. In DNA, the CDR3 is TGCAGCGTTGTGGCGAACACTGAAGCTTTCTTT.